This passage covers 5 T cell receptor beta chains from one sample sequenced in a study of blood T cells in healthy people across ages. The use of a sample-barcoded 5' primer and a J-beta primer mix characterized a second PCR of roughly 6 to 11 cycles. Via MiXCR, TCRdb re-called the 5' RACE reads, giving one row per CDR3 protein. This sample has approximately 680,000 distinct CDR3 sequences, with approximately 29% found just once. The sequenced sample was blood. The receptors were sampled from a woman older than 75 in good health.

This clonotype has at least ten counts. J is TRBJ1-1 and V is TRBV6-2 or TRBV6-3; 10 bases line up with TRBD1. The CDR3 is made up of 16 amino acids. Germline trimming cut 6 bases from V and 0 bases from J; bases unmatched to any gene: 7. The V gene's germline CDR1 is MNHEY and CDR2 SVGEGT. The CDR3 reads CASSRRTGGMNTEAFF. CDR3 sequence (DNA): TGTGCCAGCAGCCGCCGGACAGGGGGGATGAACACTGAAGCTTTCTTT.

Of note for this clonotype: One junction end does not reproduce the germline sequence, and a read error may be involved. This chain joins TRBV29-1 and TRBJ1-4; a weak D match, TRBD1 (6 bases). The CDR3 length is 11 residues. Germline V gene data show CDR1 as SQVTM and CDR2 as ANQGSEA. The CDR3 spells CSVEGGGKLFF. DNA of the CDR3: TGCAGCGTGGAAGGGGGTGGAAAACTGTTTTTT.

This clonotype was counted between two and nine times. The chain links TRBV30 to TRBJ2-7, with 7 positions matching TRBD2. J gave up 3 bases and V 1 base, and 18 bases lay outside the gene matches. The CDR3 is 18 amino acids. The germline V gene encodes CDR1 GTSNPN and CDR2 SVGIG (reference sequence). The CDR3: CAWSDSSRGLAAYYEQYF. The CDR3 DNA is TGTGCCTGGAGTGACTCATCTCGAGGGCTAGCGGCCTACTACGAGCAGTACTTC.

This clonotype appeared many times. V gene TRBV5-1 combines with J gene TRBJ2-1; D not certain. Germline loops: CDR1 SGHRS, CDR2 YFSETQ. Deletions cut 0 bases from V and 5 bases from J, with 6 bases between. This CDR3 spans 13 amino acids. CDR3 residues: CASSLGPNNEQFF. CDR3 sequence (DNA): TGCGCCAGCAGCTTGGGGCCAAACAATGAGCAGTTCTTC. Supplemented by reference TRBV5-1 and TRBJ2-1, the full variable domain reads KAGVTQTPRYLIKTRGQQVTLSCSPISGHRSVSWYQQTPGQGLQFLFEYFSETQRNKGNFPGRFSGRQFSNSRSEMNVSTLELGDSALYLCASSLGPNNEQFFGPGTRLTVL.

This clonotype was found many times. This rearrangement joins TRBV5-1 to TRBJ1-6; D is perhaps TRBD1 (6 bases). Germline V gives CDR1 SGHRS, CDR2 YFSETQ. CDR3 length: 15 residues. V lost 2 bases to trimming and J lost 8 bases, with 14 bases between them. For the CDR3, the DNA is TGCGCCAGCAGCTTTTCAGGGGTCGGGGATTCACCCCTCCACTTT. It translates to CASSFSGVGDSPLHF.